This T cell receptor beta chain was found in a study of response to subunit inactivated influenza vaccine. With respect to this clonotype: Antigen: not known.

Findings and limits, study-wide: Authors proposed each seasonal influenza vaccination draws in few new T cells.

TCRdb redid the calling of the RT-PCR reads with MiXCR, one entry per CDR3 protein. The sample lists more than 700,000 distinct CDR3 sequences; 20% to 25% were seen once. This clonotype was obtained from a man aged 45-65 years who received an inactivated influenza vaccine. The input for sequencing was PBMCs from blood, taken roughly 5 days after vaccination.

The chain's CDR3 is CASSYGLAGVAYNEQFF. In DNA, the CDR3 is TGTGCCAGCAGTTACGGACTAGCGGGGGTCGCGTACAATGAGCAGTTCTTC. This sequence joins TRBV6-2 or TRBV6-3 and TRBJ2-1; 13 bases fit TRBD2. V lost 2 bases, J lost 4 bases, and 5 bases stayed unmatched. The CDR3 has 17 residues. Germline V lookup: CDR1 MNHEY, CDR2 SVGEGT.